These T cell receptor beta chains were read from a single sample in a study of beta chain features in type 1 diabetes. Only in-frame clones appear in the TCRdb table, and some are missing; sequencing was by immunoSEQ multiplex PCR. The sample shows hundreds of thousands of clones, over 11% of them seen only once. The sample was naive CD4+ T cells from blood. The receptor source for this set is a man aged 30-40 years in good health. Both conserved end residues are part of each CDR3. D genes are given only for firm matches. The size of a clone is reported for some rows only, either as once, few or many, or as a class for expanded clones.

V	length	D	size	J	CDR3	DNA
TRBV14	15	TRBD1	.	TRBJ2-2	CASSPHTGGIGELFF	TGTGCCAGCAGCCCGCACACAGGGGGCATCGGGGAGCTGTTTTTT
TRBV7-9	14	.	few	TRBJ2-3	CASSLASQTDTQYF	TGTGCCAGCAGCTTAGCAAGTCAAACGGATACGCAGTATTTT
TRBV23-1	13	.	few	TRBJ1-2	CARGTGDNYGYTF	TGCGCCAGGGGAACTGGGGATAACTATGGCTACACCTTC
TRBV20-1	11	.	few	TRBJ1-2	CSASRSYGYTF	TGCAGTGCTAGTAGGTCCTATGGCTACACCTTC
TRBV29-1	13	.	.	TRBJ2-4	CSVEDGAKNIQYF	TGCAGCGTTGAGGACGGAGCCAAAAACATTCAGTACTTC
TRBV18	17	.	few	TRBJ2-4	CASSPPFGPLAKNIQYF	TGTGCCAGCTCACCACCATTTGGCCCCTTAGCCAAAAACATTCAGTACTTC
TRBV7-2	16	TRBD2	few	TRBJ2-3	CASSPQGTSGTGTQYF	TGTGCCAGCAGCCCTCAGGGGACTAGCGGGACCGGTACGCAGTATTTT
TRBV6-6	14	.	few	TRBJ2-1	CASRRDGWYNEQFF	TGTGCCAGCAGAAGGGACGGGTGGTACAATGAGCAGTTCTTC
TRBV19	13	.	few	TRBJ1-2	CASSVWENYGYTF	TGTGCCAGCTCGGTTTGGGAGAACTATGGCTACACCTTC
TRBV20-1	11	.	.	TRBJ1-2	CSARKGHGYTF	TGCAGTGCTAGGAAGGGACATGGCTACACCTTC
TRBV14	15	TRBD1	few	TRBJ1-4	CASTPRQGVNEKLFF	TGTGCCAGCACCCCAAGACAGGGGGTTAATGAAAAACTGTTTTTT
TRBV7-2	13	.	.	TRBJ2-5	CASSLGPQETQYF	TGTGCCAGCAGCTTAGGACCCCAAGAGACCCAGTACTTC
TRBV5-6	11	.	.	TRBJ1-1	CASSRRTEAFF	TGTGCCAGCAGCCGGAGGACTGAAGCTTTCTTT
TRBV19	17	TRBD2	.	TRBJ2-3	CASTTYGGGGSTDTQYF	TGTGCCAGTACCACCTATGGTGGCGGGGGAAGCACAGATACGCAGTATTTT
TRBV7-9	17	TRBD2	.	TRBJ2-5	CASSLAGREVHRETQYF	TGTGCCAGCAGCTTAGCCGGGCGGGAGGTTCACCGGGAGACCCAGTACTTC
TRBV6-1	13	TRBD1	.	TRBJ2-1	CASSEAGGREQFF	TGTGCCAGCAGTGAAGCAGGGGGCAGAGAGCAGTTCTTC
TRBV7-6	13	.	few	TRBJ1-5	CASSLDSNQPQHF	TGTGCCAGCAGCCTGGATAGCAATCAGCCCCAGCATTTT
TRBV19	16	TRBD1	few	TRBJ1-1	CASRSGQARGSTEAFF	TGTGCCAGTAGATCAGGACAGGCCAGAGGGAGCACTGAAGCTTTCTTT
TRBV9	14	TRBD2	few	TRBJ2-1	CASSVRTSGSEQFF	TGTGCCAGCAGCGTACGGACTAGCGGGAGTGAGCAGTTCTTC
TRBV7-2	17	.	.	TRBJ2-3	CASSLVGGSLSTDTQYF	TGTGCCAGCAGCTTAGTAGGCGGGTCCCTAAGCACAGATACGCAGTATTTT
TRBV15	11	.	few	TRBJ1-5	CATSEKPFLHF	TGTGCCACCAGTGAAAAACCGTTTTTGCATTTT
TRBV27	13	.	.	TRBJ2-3	CASSLQGADTQYF	TGTGCCAGCAGTTTACAGGGCGCAGATACGCAGTATTTT
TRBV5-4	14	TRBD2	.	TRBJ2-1	CASSQRTSGNEQFF	TGTGCCAGCAGCCAAAGGACTAGCGGCAATGAGCAGTTCTTC
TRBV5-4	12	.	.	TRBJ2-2	CASNPFGGELFF	TGTGCCAGCAACCCCTTCGGCGGGGAGCTGTTTTTT
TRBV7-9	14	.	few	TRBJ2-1	CASSRRSGVGEQFF	TGTGCCAGCAGCCGCCGTTCGGGGGTCGGTGAGCAGTTCTTC
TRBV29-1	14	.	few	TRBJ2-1	CSVISPSSYNEQFF	TGCAGCGTTATCAGTCCAAGCTCCTACAATGAGCAGTTCTTC
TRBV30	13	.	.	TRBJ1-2	CAWWAGHNYGYTF	TGTGCCTGGTGGGCAGGGCACAACTATGGCTACACCTTC
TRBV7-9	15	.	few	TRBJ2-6	CASSFGTGGANVLTF	TGTGCCAGCAGCTTCGGGACGGGTGGGGCCAACGTCCTGACTTTC